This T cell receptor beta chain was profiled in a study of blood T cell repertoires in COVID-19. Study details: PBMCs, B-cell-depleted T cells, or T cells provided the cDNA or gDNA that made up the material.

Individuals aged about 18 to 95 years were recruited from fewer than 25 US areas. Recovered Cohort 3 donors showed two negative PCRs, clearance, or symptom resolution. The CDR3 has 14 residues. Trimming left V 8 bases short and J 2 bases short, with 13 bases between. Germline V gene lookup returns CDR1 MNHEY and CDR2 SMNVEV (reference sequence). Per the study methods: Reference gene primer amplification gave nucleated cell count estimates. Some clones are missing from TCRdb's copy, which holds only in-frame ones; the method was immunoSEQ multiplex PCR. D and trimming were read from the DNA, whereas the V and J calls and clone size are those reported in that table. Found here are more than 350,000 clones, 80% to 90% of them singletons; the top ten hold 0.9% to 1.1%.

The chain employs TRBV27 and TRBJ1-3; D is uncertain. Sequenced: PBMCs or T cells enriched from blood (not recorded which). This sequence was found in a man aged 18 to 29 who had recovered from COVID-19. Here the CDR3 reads CASSDGVTGNTIYF. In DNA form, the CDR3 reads TGTGCCAGCTCAGACGGGGTAACTGGAAACACCATATATTTT.